The 5 T cell receptor beta chains below were found in one sample sequenced in a study of cytomegalovirus exposure and HLA in healthy donors. The PCR was carried out with 60 Vbeta primers and 13 Jbeta primers. The table came from immunoSEQ multiplex PCR; TCRdb's copy has only in-frame clones and leaves some out. The table includes roughly 200,000 clones, around 75% detected once. Sequencing input: PBMCs. These receptors were taken from a male donor in good health and CMV-seronegative.

This clone was counted a few times. The genes are TRBV29-1 and TRBJ1-2; D is perhaps TRBD1 (6 bases). Trimming removed 3 bases from V and 4 bases from J, with 15 bases in between. The CDR3 extends over 14 amino acids. CDR1 SQVTM and CDR2 ANQGSEA come from the germline V gene. CDR3 residues: CSVEPSGDLYGYTF. In nucleotides, the CDR3 is TGCAGCGTTGAGCCGTCAGGGGATCTCTATGGCTACACCTTC. Together with reference TRBV29-1 and TRBJ1-2, the CDR3 gives the full variable domain: SAVISQKPSRDICQRGTSLTIQCQVDSQVTMMFWYRQQPGQSLTLIATANQGSEATYESGFVIDKFPISRPNLTFSTLTVSNMSPEDSSIYLCSVEPSGDLYGYTFGSGTRLTVV.

The V gene is TRBV2, the J gene TRBJ1-4; the D is unclear. Trimming shortened V by 0 bases and J by 11 bases, and 13 bases separated the two germline ends. The CDR3 length is 14 residues. Germline CDR1 reads SNHLY; CDR2 reads FYNNEI. The CDR3 loop reads CASSEATLRRKLFF. The CDR3 DNA reads as TGTGCCAGCAGTGAAGCAACCCTCCGGCGGAAACTGTTTTTT.

V and J are TRBV6-6 and TRBJ1-1; D call uncertain. Germline loops: CDR1 MNHNY, CDR2 SVGAGI (reference sequence). This CDR3 has 15 residues. V lost 0 bases and J 5 bases, leaving 13 bases between the germline ends. The CDR3 protein is CASSYSNSAGTEAFF. CDR3 bases: TGTGCCAGCAGTTACTCGAACTCAGCCGGGACTGAAGCTTTCTTT.

The count of this clone is one. CDR3 nucleotides: TGTGCCAGCAGTTCGGCGGGACAGGGGGTGTATGGCTACACCTTC. Translating it yields CASSSAGQGVYGYTF. V and J are TRBV28 and TRBJ1-2, with TRBD1 matching 11 bases. V shed 4 bases, J shed 5 bases, and the junction held 6 bases outside the gene matches. Germline CDR1 is MDHEN and CDR2 is SYDVKM. The CDR3 is 15 residues long.

The chain couples TRBV9 to TRBJ2-7; no definite D call. Germline assignment: CDR1 SGDLS and CDR2 YYNGEE. The V gene lost 4 bases and the J gene lost 0 bases, with 14 bases spanning the gap. The CDR3 totals 15 residues. The CDR3 bases are TGTGCCAGCAGCTTAGAGTCTGGGCCCTCCTACGAGCAGTACTTC. This encodes CASSLESGPSYEQYF. The complete variable domain, with remaining parts taken from reference TRBV9 and TRBJ2-7, reads DSGVTQTPKHLITATGQRVTLRCSPRSGDLSVYWYQQSLDQGLQFLIQYYNGEERAKGNILERFSAQQFPDLHSELNLSSLELGDSALYFCASSLESGPSYEQYFGPGTRLTVT.